This passage covers 25 T cell receptor beta chains from one sample sequenced in a study of cytomegalovirus exposure and HLA in healthy donors (dated by TCRdb to about 2017). The library came from the immunoSEQ multiplex PCR assay. Sourced from immuneACCESS, this table was stored by TCRdb with only in-frame sequences that have V and J called. A share of the clones is absent; for the studies checked, an unresolved V gene accounts for under half, and the remainder has no known explanation. The table for this sample lists fewer than 200,000 clones; 75% to 90% of them were counted only once. About a sixth of the sample lies in the top ten. Material for sequencing was PBMCs. The receptors derive from a man aged 18-30 years in good health and CMV-seropositive.

This chain uses TRBV9 with TRBJ2-7; D perhaps matches TRBD1 (5 bases). This CDR3 comprises 13 residues. Germline CDR1 is SGDLS and CDR2 is YYNGEE. Trimming cost V 2 bases and J 11 bases, with 17 bases left between them. The CDR3 loop is CASSVSLGDIKYF. For the CDR3, the DNA is TGTGCCAGCAGCGTCTCCCTAGGGGATATAAAGTACTTC.

This chain joins TRBV28 and TRBJ1-1; D remains ambiguous. This CDR3 contains 12 residues. Trimming stripped 7 bases from V and 4 bases from J, with 10 bases between. Germline V gene sequence: CDR1 MDHEN, CDR2 SYDVKM. This CDR3 reads CASKGGFTEAFF. CDR3 DNA: TGTGCCAGCAAGGGAGGGTTCACTGAAGCTTTCTTT.

The CDR3 coding sequence is TGTGCCAGCAGCCAAGAGGGGTCCTGGACTAGCGGGAGCCACAATGAGCAGTTCTTC. Protein: CASSQEGSWTSGSHNEQFF. The V gene is TRBV4-2, the J gene TRBJ2-1; 13 bases match TRBD2. With 0 bases clipped from V and 5 bases from J, the junction kept 10 bases outside the gene matches. CDR1 and CDR2 from the germline V gene are LGHNA and YNFKEQ. The CDR3 runs to 19 residues.

The chain links TRBV5-1 to TRBJ1-2, with no clear D. V lost 6 bases to trimming and J lost 13 bases, with 22 bases between them. Germline V gene sequence: CDR1 SGHRS, CDR2 YFSETQ. This CDR3 spans 13 amino acids. The CDR3: CASTLGYTTGITF. DNA of the CDR3: TGCGCCAGCACCCTCGGTTACACTACTGGAATCACCTTC.

This clone was detected only once. This rearrangement joins TRBV27 to TRBJ1-1, with 7 bases aligning to TRBD1. The V gene end was trimmed by 2 bases and the J gene end by 7 bases; junction bases not matched to a gene: 13. The germline CDR1 and CDR2 sequences are MNHEY and SMNVEV (reference sequence). The CDR3 length is 16 residues. CDR3: CASSLVGGASVNEAFF. The CDR3 coding sequence is TGTGCCAGCAGTTTAGTAGGGGGCGCTTCGGTTAATGAAGCTTTCTTT.

This chain connects TRBV11-1 to TRBJ1-1, with D perhaps TRBD1 (5 bases). The CDR3 is 14 amino acids. CDR1 and CDR2 from the germline V gene are SGHAT and FQDESV (reference sequence). Trimming removed 3 bases from V and 3 bases from J, with 11 bases in between. CDR3 amino acids: CASSFDFRDTEAFF. CDR3 DNA: TGTGCCAGCAGCTTTGATTTCAGGGACACTGAAGCTTTCTTT.

The chain uses TRBV4-1 and TRBJ1-1, with D possibly TRBD1 on 5 matching bases. This CDR3 has 13 residues. CDR1 and CDR2 from the germline V gene are MGHRA and YSYEKL. V lost 2 bases to trimming and J lost 5 bases, with 9 bases between them. CDR3 DNA: TGCGCCAGCAGCCAATTCCAGGGAACTGAAGCTTTCTTT. Its protein is CASSQFQGTEAFF.

The chain combines TRBV15 with TRBJ1-4; possibly TRBD1 for D (5 bases). This CDR3 comprises 13 residues. With 1 base removed from V and 10 bases from J, the gap between germline ends came to 10 bases. Looked up from germline, CDR1 is LNHNV and CDR2 is YYDKDF (reference sequence). Written as DNA, the CDR3 is TGTGCCACCAGCAGAGGTCAAGACAGAAAACTGTTTTTT. This codes for CATSRGQDRKLFF.

This chain joins TRBV9 and TRBJ2-7, with 7 bases matching TRBD1. CDR1 is SGDLS, CDR2 YYNGEE, per germline. Trimming at V came to 1 base and at J to 5 bases, leaving 6 bases not matched to a gene. The CDR3 sequence is 14 residues long. The DNA of the CDR3 is TGTGCCAGCAGCGTAACAGGGGCGAACGACGAGCAGTACTTC. It translates to CASSVTGANDEQYF.

This chain connects TRBV29-1 to TRBJ2-7, with 9 bases lining up with TRBD2. This CDR3 region has 13 residues. The J segment lost 6 bases and the V segment lost 4 bases, leaving 7 bases of the junction unmatched. Germline V gene data show CDR1 as SQVTM and CDR2 as ANQGSEA. For the CDR3, the DNA is TGCAGCGTTGTGACTAGCGGACTGCGCGAGCAGTACTTC. Its translation is CSVVTSGLREQYF.

J is TRBJ2-3 and V is TRBV28; the match to TRBD2 covers 8 bases. V lost 7 bases to trimming and J lost 1 base; unmatched junction nucleotides: 10. Looked up from germline, CDR1 is MDHEN and CDR2 is SYDVKM. This CDR3 is built from 16 residues. CDR3: CASNSLSAGGTDTQYF. The CDR3 DNA sequence: TGTGCCAGCAACAGTCTTTCAGCGGGGGGCACAGATACGCAGTATTTT.

The chain has TRBV2 and TRBJ2-5, with TRBD2 matching 12 bases. Per germline, CDR1 SNHLY and CDR2 FYNNEI. This CDR3 is built from 18 residues. V was clipped by 2 bases and J by 5 bases; unmatched bases: 12. CDR3 residues: CASSESSTSGGYWETQYF. In DNA form, the CDR3 reads TGTGCCAGCAGTGAATCGTCGACTAGCGGGGGTTATTGGGAGACCCAGTACTTC.

This clone was recorded once. CDR3 amino acids: CASSRASSARTYEQYF. CDR3 coding DNA: TGCGCCAGCAGCCGGGCCTCTAGCGCGAGAACCTACGAGCAGTACTTC. V usage is TRBV10-2 and J usage is TRBJ2-7; tentatively, D is TRBD2 (6 bases). V lost 6 bases, J lost 2 bases, and 20 bases lay in between. The germline CDR1 and CDR2 sequences are WSHSY and SAAADI. The CDR3 loop spans 16 amino acids.

This chain links TRBV7-7 with TRBJ2-1; 9 positions match TRBD2. CDR1 and CDR2 (germline): SSHAT, FNYEAQ (reference sequence). This CDR3 contains 15 residues. Unmatched junction bases numbered 5, after V lost 1 base and J lost 7 bases. This chain's CDR3 is CASSLDAGGDNEQFF. In DNA form, the CDR3 reads TGTGCCAGCAGCTTAGACGCGGGAGGGGATAATGAGCAGTTCTTC. Variable domain in full (rest from reference TRBV7-7 and TRBJ2-1): GAGVSQSPRYKVTKRGQDVTLRCDPISSHATLYWYQQALGQGPEFLTYFNYEAQPDKSGLPSDRFSAERPEGSISTLTIQRTEQRDSAMYRCASSLDAGGDNEQFFGPGTRLTVL.

The chain joins TRBV28 to TRBJ2-1, with 13 bases identical to TRBD2. V lost 5 bases, J lost 5 bases, and 6 bases stayed unmatched. Per the germline V gene, CDR1 is MDHEN and CDR2 is SYDVKM. CDR3 length: 16 residues. CDR3 in amino acids: CASSPGLAGAHNEQFF. For the CDR3, the DNA is TGTGCCAGCAGTCCCGGACTAGCGGGGGCTCACAATGAGCAGTTCTTC.

V and J are TRBV7-3 and TRBJ2-1, with 7 bases that match TRBD2. The germline V gene encodes CDR1 SGHTA and CDR2 FQGTGA. The trim removed 4 bases at V and 9 bases at J, leaving 9 bases unmatched. This CDR3 is built from 14 residues. CDR3 DNA: TGTGCCAGCAGCTCCACTGGGGGGGTCGCTGAGCAGTTCTTC. It translates to CASSSTGGVAEQFF. The full variable domain, in which reference TRBV7-3 and TRBJ2-1 provide the parts outside the CDR3, is GAGVSQTPSNKVTEKGKYVELRCDPISGHTALYWYRQSLGQGPEFLIYFQGTGAADDSGLPNDRFFAVRPEGSVSTLKIQRTERGDSAVYLCASSSTGGVAEQFFGPGTRLTVL.

V and J are TRBV6-1 and TRBJ1-6; D might be TRBD1 (5 bases). This CDR3 region has 14 residues. The germline V gene has CDR1 MNHNS and CDR2 SASEGT. Trimming took off 6 bases at V and 9 bases at J, with 15 bases between the two ends. In DNA form, the CDR3 reads TGTGCCAGCAGGTTGGGGGGATGGGGTTCACCCCTCCACTTT. Protein: CASRLGGWGSPLHF.

The CDR3 nucleotides read TGCGCCAGCAGCTTGGCACCGGGGGGGCCCACTGAAGCTTTCTTT. Translated, it gives CASSLAPGGPTEAFF. The chain carries TRBV5-1 and TRBJ1-1; D is perhaps TRBD1 (6 bases). Germline assignment: CDR1 SGHRS and CDR2 YFSETQ. The CDR3 consists of 15 residues. V lost 0 bases and J 4 bases, leaving 13 bases between the germline ends. Based on the CDR3 plus reference TRBV5-1 and TRBJ1-1, the full variable domain is KAGVTQTPRYLIKTRGQQVTLSCSPISGHRSVSWYQQTPGQGLQFLFEYFSETQRNKGNFPGRFSGRQFSNSRSEMNVSTLELGDSALYLCASSLAPGGPTEAFFGQGTRLTVV.

Ten or more counts support this clone. The chain recombines TRBV27 with TRBJ2-3; TRBD2 aligns across 7 bases. Germline CDR1 and CDR2: MNHEY and SMNVEV (reference sequence). V trimming: 6 bases; J trimming: 5 bases; junction bases outside the gene matches: 11. The CDR3 extends over 15 amino acids. The CDR3 protein is CASRVAGDGGDTQYF. CDR3 DNA: TGTGCCAGCAGGGTTGCGGGAGACGGAGGAGATACGCAGTATTTT.

This chain links TRBV2 with TRBJ2-7; tentative D call: TRBD2 (5 bases). Trimming took 3 bases from V and 7 from J, leaving 19 bases between them. Germline CDR1 SNHLY, CDR2 FYNNEI. The CDR3 sequence is 15 residues long. The CDR3 loop reads CASSEREVKSLEQYF. In nucleotides, the CDR3 is TGTGCCAGCAGTGAGAGGGAAGTTAAAAGCTTAGAGCAGTACTTC. The full variable domain, rest sourced from reference TRBV2 and TRBJ2-7, is EPEVTQTPSHQVTQMGQEVILRCVPISNHLYFYWYRQILGQKVEFLVSFYNNEISEKSEIFDDQFSVERPDGSNFTLKIRSTKLEDSAMYFCASSEREVKSLEQYFGPGTRLTVT.

This clone appeared a single time. The chain recombines TRBV11-2 with TRBJ2-7; TRBD1 matches at 7 bases. The CDR3 is 15 amino acids. Germline trimming cut 5 bases from V and 4 bases from J; bases unmatched to any gene: 11. Per the germline V gene, CDR1 is SGHAT and CDR2 is FQNNGV. In DNA form, the CDR3 reads TGTGCCAGCAGCCTGGGACAGACGCGGGCGTACGAGCAGTACTTC. Amino acid sequence: CASSLGQTRAYEQYF.

The V gene is TRBV19, the J gene TRBJ2-2; 9 nucleotides match TRBD1. The CDR3 loop spans 15 amino acids. J gave up 3 bases and V 6 bases, and 5 bases lay outside the gene matches. The germline V gene encodes CDR1 LNHDA and CDR2 SQIVND (reference sequence). The CDR3 nucleotides are TGTGCCAGTAGCCCGGACAGGGGAGACACCGGGGAGCTGTTTTTT. It yields the protein CASSPDRGDTGELFF.

This clone was seen ten or more times. The J gene is TRBJ1-2, the V gene TRBV2; 8 bases match TRBD1. The CDR3 is made up of 13 amino acids. The J segment lost 5 bases and the V segment lost 4 bases, leaving 3 bases of the junction unmatched. The V gene's germline CDR1 is SNHLY and CDR2 FYNNEI. DNA of the CDR3: TGTGCCAGCAGTGCGGACAGGGAGTATGGCTACACCTTC. This translates into CASSADREYGYTF.

This clone was observed a single time. The chain is built from TRBV5-1 and TRBJ2-2; 8 bases align to TRBD2. CDR1 and CDR2 from the germline V gene are SGHRS and YFSETQ. CDR3 length equals 15 residues. Trimming took 4 bases from V and 5 from J; bases not matched to a gene: 7. The CDR3 protein is CASSLFGGETGELFF. The CDR3 DNA sequence: TGCGCCAGCAGCCTCTTCGGGGGGGAGACCGGGGAGCTGTTTTTT.

The chain is built from TRBV6-1 and TRBJ2-1; TRBD2 is a possible D gene (6 bases). Germline V gene data show CDR1 as MNHNS and CDR2 as SASEGT. V lost 2 bases to trimming and J lost 7 bases, with 15 bases between them. CDR3 size: 15 residues. The CDR3 bases are TGTGCCAGCAGTGAAATTCGGCTAGCGCGGAATGAGCAGTTCTTC. Encoded protein: CASSEIRLARNEQFF.